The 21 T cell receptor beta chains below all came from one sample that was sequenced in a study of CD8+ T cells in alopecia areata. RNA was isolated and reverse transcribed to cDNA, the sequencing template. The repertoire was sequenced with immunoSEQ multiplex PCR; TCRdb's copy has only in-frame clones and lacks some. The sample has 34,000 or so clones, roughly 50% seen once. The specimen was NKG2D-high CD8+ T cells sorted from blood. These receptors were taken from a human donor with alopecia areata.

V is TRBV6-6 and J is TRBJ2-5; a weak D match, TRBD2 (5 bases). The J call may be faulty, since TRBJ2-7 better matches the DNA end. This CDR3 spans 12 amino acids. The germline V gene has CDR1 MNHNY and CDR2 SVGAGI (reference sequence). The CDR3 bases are TGTGCCAGCAGTTACCCTAGCTCCGAGCAGTACTTC. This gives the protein CASSYPSSEQYF.

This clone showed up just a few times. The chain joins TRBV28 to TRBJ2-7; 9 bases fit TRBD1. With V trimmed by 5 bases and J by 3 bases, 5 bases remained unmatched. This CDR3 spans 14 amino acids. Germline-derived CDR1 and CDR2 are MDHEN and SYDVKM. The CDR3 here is CASSPGQGFYEQYF. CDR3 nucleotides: TGTGCCAGCAGTCCGGGACAGGGTTTCTACGAGCAGTACTTC. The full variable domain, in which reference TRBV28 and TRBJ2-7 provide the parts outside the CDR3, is DVKVTQSSRYLVKRTGEKVFLECVQDMDHENMFWYRQDPGLGLRLIYFSYDVKMKEKGDIPEGYSVSREKKERFSLILESASTNQTSMYLCASSPGQGFYEQYFGPGTRLTVT.

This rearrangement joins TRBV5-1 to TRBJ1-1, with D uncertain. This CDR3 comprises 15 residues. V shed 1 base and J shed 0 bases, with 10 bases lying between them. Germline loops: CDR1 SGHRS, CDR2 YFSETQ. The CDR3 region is CASSLIRSLNTEAFF. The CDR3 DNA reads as TGCGCCAGCAGCTTGATCCGGTCATTGAACACTGAAGCTTTCTTT.

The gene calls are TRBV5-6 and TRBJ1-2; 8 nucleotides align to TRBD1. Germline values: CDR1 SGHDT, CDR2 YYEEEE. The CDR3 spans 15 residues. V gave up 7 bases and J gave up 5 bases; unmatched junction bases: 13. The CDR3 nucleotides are TGTGCCAGCGGACGGAAGGTCCAGGGGGCATATGGCTACACCTTC. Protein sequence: CASGRKVQGAYGYTF.

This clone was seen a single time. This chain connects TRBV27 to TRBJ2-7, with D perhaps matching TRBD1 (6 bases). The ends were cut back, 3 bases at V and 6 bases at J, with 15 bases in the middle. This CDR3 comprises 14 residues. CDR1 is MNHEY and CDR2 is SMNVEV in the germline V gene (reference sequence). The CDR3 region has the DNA TGTGCCAGCAGTTTGTTGGGGGCATCGCGCGAGCAGTACTTC. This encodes CASSLLGASREQYF.

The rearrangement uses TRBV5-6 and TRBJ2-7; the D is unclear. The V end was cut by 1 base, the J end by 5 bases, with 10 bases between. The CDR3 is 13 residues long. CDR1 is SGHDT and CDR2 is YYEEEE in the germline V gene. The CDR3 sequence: CASSLTSLNEQYF. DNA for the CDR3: TGTGCCAGCAGCTTGACCTCTCTCAACGAGCAGTACTTC.

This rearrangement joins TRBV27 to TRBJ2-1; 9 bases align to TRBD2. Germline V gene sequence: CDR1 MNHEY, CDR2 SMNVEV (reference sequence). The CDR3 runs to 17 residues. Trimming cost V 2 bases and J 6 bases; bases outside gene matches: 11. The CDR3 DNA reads TGTGCCAGCAGTTTAAGGACTAGCGTCACGGGTGGCAATGAGCAGTTCTTC. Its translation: CASSLRTSVTGGNEQFF.

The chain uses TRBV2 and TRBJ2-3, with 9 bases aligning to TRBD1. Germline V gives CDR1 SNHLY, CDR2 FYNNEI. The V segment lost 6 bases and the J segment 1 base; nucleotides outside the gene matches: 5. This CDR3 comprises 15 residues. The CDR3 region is CASRNRGRGTDTQYF. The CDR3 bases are TGTGCCAGCAGGAACAGGGGGCGAGGCACAGATACGCAGTATTTT.

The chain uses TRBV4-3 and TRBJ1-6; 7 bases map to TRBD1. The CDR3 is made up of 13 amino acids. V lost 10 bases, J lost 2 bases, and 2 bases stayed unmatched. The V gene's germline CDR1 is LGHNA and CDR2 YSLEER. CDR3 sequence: CATGTAYNSPLHF. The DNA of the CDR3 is TGCGCCACAGGGACAGCCTATAATTCACCCCTCCACTTT.

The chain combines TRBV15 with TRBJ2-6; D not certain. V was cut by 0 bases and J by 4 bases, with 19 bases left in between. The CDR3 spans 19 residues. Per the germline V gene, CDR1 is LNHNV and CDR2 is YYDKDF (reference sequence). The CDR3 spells CATSRDKFPDDSGANVLTF. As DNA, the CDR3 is TGTGCCACCAGCAGAGATAAGTTCCCGGATGATTCCGGGGCCAACGTCCTGACTTTC.

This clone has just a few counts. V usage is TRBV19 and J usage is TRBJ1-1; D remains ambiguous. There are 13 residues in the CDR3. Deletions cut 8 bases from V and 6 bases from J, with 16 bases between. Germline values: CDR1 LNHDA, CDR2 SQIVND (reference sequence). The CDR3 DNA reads TGTGCCAGTCAGACATTTTTGTCCGCTGAAGCTTTCTTT. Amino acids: CASQTFLSAEAFF.

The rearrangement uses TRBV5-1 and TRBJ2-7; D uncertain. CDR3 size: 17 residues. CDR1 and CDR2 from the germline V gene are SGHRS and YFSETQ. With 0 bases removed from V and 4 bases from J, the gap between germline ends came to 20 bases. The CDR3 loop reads CASSLALWIGQRYEQYF. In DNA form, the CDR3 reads TGCGCCAGCAGCTTGGCCCTTTGGATTGGGCAGAGGTACGAGCAGTACTTC. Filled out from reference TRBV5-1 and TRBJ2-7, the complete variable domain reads KAGVTQTPRYLIKTRGQQVTLSCSPISGHRSVSWYQQTPGQGLQFLFEYFSETQRNKGNFPGRFSGRQFSNSRSEMNVSTLELGDSALYLCASSLALWIGQRYEQYFGPGTRLTVT.

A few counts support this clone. This CDR3 is CASSLGQGQETQYF. The CDR3, as DNA: TGCGCCAGCAGCCTCGGACAGGGCCAAGAGACCCAGTACTTC. The chain recombines TRBV4-1 with TRBJ2-5, with TRBD1 matching 8 bases. Germline CDR1 MGHRA, CDR2 YSYEKL. The trim removed 4 bases at V and 1 base at J, leaving 2 bases unmatched. CDR3 size: 14 residues.

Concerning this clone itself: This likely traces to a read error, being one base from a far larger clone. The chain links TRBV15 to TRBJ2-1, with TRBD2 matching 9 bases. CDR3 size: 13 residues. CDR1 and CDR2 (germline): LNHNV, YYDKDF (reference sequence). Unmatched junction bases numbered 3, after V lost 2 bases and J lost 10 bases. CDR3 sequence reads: CATSRIAGEEQFF. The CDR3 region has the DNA TGTGCCACCAGCAGAATAGCGGGGGAAGAGCAGTTCTTC.

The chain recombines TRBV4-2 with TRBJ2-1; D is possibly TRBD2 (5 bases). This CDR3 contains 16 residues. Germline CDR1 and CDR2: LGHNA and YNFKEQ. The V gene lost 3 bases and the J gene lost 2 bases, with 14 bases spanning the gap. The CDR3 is CASSQESGSAYNEQFF. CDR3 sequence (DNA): TGTGCCAGCAGCCAGGAAAGCGGAAGTGCCTACAATGAGCAGTTCTTC.

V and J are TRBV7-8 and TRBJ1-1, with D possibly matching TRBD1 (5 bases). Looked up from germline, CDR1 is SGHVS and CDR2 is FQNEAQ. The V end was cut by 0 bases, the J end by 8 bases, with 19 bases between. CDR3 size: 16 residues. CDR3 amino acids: CASSLAPGGAGEEAFF. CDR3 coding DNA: TGTGCCAGCAGCTTAGCCCCGGGAGGGGCAGGAGAAGAAGCTTTCTTT.

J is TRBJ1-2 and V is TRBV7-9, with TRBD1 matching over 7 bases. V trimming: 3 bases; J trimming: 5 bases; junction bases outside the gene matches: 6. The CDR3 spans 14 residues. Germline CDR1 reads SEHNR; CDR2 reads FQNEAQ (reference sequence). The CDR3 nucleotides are TGTGCCAGCAGCTTGTCCGGGACAGCATATGGCTACACCTTC. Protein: CASSLSGTAYGYTF.

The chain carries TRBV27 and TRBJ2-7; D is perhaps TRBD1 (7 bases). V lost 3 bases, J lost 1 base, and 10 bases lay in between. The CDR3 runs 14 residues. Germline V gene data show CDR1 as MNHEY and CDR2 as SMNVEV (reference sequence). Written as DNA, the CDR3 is TGTGCCAGCAGTTTCTCAGGGGGGTCCTACGAGCAGTACTTC. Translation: CASSFSGGSYEQYF.

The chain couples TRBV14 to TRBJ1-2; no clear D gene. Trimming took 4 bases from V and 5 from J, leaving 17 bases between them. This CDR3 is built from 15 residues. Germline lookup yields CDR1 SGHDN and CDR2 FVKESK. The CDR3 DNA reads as TGTGCCAGCAGCCCTCGGACTGCTCTACGGTATGGCTACACCTTC. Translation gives CASSPRTALRYGYTF.

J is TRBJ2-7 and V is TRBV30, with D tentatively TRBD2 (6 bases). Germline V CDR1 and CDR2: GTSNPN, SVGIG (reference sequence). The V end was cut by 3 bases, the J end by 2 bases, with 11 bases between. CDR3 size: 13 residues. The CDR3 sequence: CAWRGLATYEQYF. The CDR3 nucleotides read TGTGCCTGGAGAGGTCTAGCGACCTACGAGCAGTACTTC.

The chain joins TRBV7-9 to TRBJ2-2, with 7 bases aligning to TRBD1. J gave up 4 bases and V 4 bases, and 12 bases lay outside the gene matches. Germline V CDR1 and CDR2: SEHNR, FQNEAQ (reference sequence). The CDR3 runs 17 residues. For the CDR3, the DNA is TGTGCCAGCAGCTCCGAAAACAGGGGACCAGGCACCGGGGAGCTGTTTTTT. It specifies CASSSENRGPGTGELFF.